This T cell receptor (beta chain) was identified in a study of cytomegalovirus exposure and HLA in healthy donors. Study details: A subsequent analysis stated that the roughly 130 validation repertoires were run on the same platform as the approximately 660 first-cohort repertoires.

V shed 8 bases and J shed 2 bases, with 16 bases lying between them. Germline V CDR1 and CDR2: MDHEN, SYDVKM. CDR3 size: 15 residues. Of note for this clone: As yet, its antigen is unknown.

The protocol was immunoSEQ multiplex PCR, while the TCRdb copy is restricted to in-frame clones and leaves out a portion. The sample lists about 140,000 clones; roughly 90% were seen once. Study findings and constraints: Cytomegalovirus status, reportedly, was diagnosed with high specificity and sensitivity by the classifier. Cytomegalovirus association was listed for 150 to 200 TCR beta chains.

Sequenced input: PBMCs. The chain uses TRBV28 and TRBJ1-3, with D hard to call. This clonotype was sampled from a man aged 18 to 29 in good health and CMV-seronegative. Written as DNA, the CDR3 is TGTGCCAGCTACTTCGGGATGGGTGCTGGAAACACCATATATTTT. Translation: CASYFGMGAGNTIYF. Looking up the rest from reference TRBV28 and TRBJ1-3 gives the full variable domain: DVKVTQSSRYLVKRTGEKVFLECVQDMDHENMFWYRQDPGLGLRLIYFSYDVKMKEKGDIPEGYSVSREKKERFSLILESASTNQTSMYLCASYFGMGAGNTIYFGEGSWLTVV.